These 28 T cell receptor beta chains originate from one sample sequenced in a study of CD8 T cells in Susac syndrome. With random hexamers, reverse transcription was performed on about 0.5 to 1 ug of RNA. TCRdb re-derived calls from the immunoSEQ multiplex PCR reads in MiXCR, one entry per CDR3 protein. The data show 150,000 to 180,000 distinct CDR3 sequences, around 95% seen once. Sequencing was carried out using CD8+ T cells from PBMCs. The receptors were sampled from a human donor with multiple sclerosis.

In DNA form, the CDR3 reads TGTGCCAGCAGCGACAATTCCGGGATTTCAAACTATGGCTACACCTTC. Translation gives CASSDNSGISNYGYTF. The chain is built from TRBV9 and TRBJ1-2, with no clear D. V was shortened by 3 bases and J by 2 bases, with 17 bases between the two germline ends. CDR1 is SGDLS, CDR2 YYNGEE, per germline. The CDR3 sequence is 16 residues long. Full variable domain (rest looked up from reference TRBV9 and TRBJ1-2): DSGVTQTPKHLITATGQRVTLRCSPRSGDLSVYWYQQSLDQGLQFLIQYYNGEERAKGNILERFSAQQFPDLHSELNLSSLELGDSALYFCASSDNSGISNYGYTFGSGTRLTVV.

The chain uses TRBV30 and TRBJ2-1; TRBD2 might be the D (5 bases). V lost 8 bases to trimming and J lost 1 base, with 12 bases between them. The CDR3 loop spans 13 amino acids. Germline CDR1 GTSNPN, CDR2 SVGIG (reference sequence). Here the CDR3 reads CAGPRGSYNEQFF. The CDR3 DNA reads TGTGCCGGCCCGAGAGGGTCCTACAATGAGCAGTTCTTC.

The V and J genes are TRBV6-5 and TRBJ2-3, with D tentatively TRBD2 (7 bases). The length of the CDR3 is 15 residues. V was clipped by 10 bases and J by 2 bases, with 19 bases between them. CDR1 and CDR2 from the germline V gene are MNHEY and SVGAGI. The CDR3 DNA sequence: TGTGCCACCTACGGTGCGGGGGCCGACACAGATACGCAGTATTTT. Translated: CATYGAGADTDTQYF.

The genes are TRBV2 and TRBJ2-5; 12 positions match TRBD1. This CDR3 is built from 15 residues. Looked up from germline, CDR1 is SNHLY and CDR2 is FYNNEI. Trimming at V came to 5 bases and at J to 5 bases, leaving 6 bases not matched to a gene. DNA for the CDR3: TGTGCCAGCAGTCGCGGGACAGGGGGCGCTGAGACCCAGTACTTC. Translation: CASSRGTGGAETQYF.

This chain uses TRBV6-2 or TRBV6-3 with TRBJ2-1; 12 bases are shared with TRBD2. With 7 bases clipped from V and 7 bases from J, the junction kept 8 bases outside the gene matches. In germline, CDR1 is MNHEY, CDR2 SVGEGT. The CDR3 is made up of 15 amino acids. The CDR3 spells CASTLAGGPENEQFF. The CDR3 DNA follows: TGTGCCAGCACCCTAGCGGGGGGGCCAGAGAATGAGCAGTTCTTC.

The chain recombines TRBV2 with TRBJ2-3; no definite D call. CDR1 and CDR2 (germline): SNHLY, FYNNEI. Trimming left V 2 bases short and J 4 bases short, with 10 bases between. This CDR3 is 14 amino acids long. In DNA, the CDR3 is TGTGCCAGCAGTGAAATGAGAGTCCCAGATACGCAGTATTTT. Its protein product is CASSEMRVPDTQYF. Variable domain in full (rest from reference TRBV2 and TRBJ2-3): EPEVTQTPSHQVTQMGQEVILRCVPISNHLYFYWYRQILGQKVEFLVSFYNNEISEKSEIFDDQFSVERPDGSNFTLKIRSTKLEDSAMYFCASSEMRVPDTQYFGPGTRLTVL.

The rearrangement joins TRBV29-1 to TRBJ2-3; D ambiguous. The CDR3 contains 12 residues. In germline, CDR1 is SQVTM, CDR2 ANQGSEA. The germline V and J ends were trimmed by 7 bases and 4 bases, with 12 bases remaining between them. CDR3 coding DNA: TGCAGCGCCAAGGCGACGGCAGATACGCAGTATTTT. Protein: CSAKATADTQYF.

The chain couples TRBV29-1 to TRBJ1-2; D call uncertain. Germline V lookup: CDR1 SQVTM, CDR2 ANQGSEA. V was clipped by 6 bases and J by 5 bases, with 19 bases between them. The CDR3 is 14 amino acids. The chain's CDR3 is CSVPGRARGYGYTF. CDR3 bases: TGCAGCGTCCCCGGGCGGGCCAGAGGGTATGGCTACACCTTC.

Here the CDR3 DNA reads TGTGCCAGCAGTCGAAAGCCACCCCTCCACTTT. Translation: CASSRKPPLHF. The chain couples TRBV12-3 or TRBV12-4 to TRBJ1-6; D is ambiguous. The V gene lost 5 bases and the J gene lost 11 bases, with 7 bases spanning the gap. The CDR3 totals 11 residues.

The CDR3 spells CASSAWTSGDDEQFF. The CDR3, as DNA: TGTGCCAGCAGCGCCTGGACTAGCGGAGACGATGAGCAGTTCTTC. This chain connects TRBV9 to TRBJ2-1; 10 bases align to TRBD2. V shed 3 bases and J 8 bases; nucleotides not matched to a gene: 8. CDR3 length equals 15 residues. CDR1 SGDLS and CDR2 YYNGEE come from the germline V gene.

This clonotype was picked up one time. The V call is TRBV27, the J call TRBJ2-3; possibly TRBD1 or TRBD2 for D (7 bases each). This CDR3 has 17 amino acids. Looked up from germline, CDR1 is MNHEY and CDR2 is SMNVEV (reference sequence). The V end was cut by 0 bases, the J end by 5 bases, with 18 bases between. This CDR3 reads CASSLSPGGGPGDTQYF. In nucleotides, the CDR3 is TGTGCCAGCAGTTTATCACCAGGGGGGGGCCCCGGAGATACGCAGTATTTT.

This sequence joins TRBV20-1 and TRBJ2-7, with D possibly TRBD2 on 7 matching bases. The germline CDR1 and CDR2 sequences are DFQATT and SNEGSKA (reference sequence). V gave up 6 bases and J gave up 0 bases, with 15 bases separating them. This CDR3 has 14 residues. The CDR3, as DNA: TGCAGTGCCGTGGGGGGGCCCCGCTCCTACGAGCAGTACTTC. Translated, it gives CSAVGGPRSYEQYF.

CDR3 coding DNA: TGTGCCAGCACCAGTTTGCGTAGCGGGGGGTACAATGAGCAGTTCTTC. The encoded protein is CASTSLRSGGYNEQFF. The chain couples TRBV3-1 to TRBJ2-1, with 10 bases matching TRBD2. Trimming at V came to 7 bases and at J to 4 bases, leaving 10 bases not matched to a gene. Germline V gene lookup returns CDR1 LGHDT and CDR2 YNNKEL (reference sequence). The CDR3 covers 16 residues.

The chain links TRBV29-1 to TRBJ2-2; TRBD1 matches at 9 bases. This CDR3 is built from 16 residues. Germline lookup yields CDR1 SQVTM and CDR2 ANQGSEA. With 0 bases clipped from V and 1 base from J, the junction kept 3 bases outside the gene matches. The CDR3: CSVEDLDRGNTGELFF. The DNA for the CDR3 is TGCAGCGTTGAAGACCTGGACAGGGGGAACACCGGGGAGCTGTTTTTT.

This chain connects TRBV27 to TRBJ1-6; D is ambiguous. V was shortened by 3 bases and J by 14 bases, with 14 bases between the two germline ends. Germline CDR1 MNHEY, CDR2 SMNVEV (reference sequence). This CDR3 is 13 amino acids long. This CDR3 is CASSFGGALTLHF. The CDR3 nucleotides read TGTGCCAGCAGTTTTGGAGGAGCACTTACCCTCCACTTT.

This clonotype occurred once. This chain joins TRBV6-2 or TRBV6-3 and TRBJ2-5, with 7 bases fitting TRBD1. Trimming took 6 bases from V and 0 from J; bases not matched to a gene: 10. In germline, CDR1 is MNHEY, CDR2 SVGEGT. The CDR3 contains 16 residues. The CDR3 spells CASSPGRTGDQETQYF. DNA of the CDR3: TGTGCCAGCAGCCCCGGCCGGACAGGAGACCAAGAGACCCAGTACTTC.

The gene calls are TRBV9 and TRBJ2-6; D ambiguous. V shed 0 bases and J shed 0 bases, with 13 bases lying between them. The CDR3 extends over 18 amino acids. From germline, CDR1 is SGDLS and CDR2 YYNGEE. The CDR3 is CASSVGSGLSSGANVLTF. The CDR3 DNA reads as TGTGCCAGCAGCGTAGGTTCAGGCCTCAGCTCTGGGGCCAACGTCCTGACTTTC. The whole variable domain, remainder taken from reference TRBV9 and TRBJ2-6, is DSGVTQTPKHLITATGQRVTLRCSPRSGDLSVYWYQQSLDQGLQFLIQYYNGEERAKGNILERFSAQQFPDLHSELNLSSLELGDSALYFCASSVGSGLSSGANVLTFGAGSRLTVL.

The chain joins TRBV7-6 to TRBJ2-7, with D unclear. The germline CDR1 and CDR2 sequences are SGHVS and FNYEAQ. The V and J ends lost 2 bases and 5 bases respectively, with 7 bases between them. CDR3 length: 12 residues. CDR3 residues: CASSLLGDEQYV. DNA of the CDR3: TGTGCCAGCAGCTTACTTGGGGACGAGCAGTACGTC.

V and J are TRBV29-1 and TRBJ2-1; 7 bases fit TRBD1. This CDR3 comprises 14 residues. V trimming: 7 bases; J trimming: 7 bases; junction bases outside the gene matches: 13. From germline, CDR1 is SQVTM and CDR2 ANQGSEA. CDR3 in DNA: TGCAGCGCTACGTCAAACAGGGGCGAGAATGAGCAGTTCTTC. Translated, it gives CSATSNRGENEQFF.

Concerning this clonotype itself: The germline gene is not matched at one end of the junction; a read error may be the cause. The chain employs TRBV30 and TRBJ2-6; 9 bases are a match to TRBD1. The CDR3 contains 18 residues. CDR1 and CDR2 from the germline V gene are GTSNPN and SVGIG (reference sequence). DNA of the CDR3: TGTACCTGGAATATGGGGACAGGGATCAAATCTGGGGCCAACGTCCTGACTTTC. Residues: CTWNMGTGIKSGANVLTF.

The CDR3 here is CASSNRPETQYF. The CDR3 DNA sequence: TGTGCCAGCAGCAATCGCCCAGAGACCCAGTACTTC. The V gene is TRBV7-9, the J gene TRBJ2-5, with D hard to call. Germline lookup yields CDR1 SEHNR and CDR2 FQNEAQ (reference sequence). V lost 5 bases, J lost 4 bases, and 8 bases lay in between. The CDR3 runs to 12 residues.

The CDR3 coding sequence is TGTGCCTCCCTTATGAGTAGCGGGGTCGATGAGCAGTTCTTC. Translation gives CASLMSSGVDEQFF. The chain employs TRBV30 and TRBJ2-1, with 8 bases lining up with TRBD2. There are 14 residues in the CDR3. Germline-derived CDR1 and CDR2 are GTSNPN and SVGIG (reference sequence). Germline trimming cut 7 bases from V and 8 bases from J; bases unmatched to any gene: 13.

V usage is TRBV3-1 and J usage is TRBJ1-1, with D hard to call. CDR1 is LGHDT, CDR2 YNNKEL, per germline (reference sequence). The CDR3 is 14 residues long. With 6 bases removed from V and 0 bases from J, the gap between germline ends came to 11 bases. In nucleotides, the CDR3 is TGTGCCAGCAGGGGAGGGTCCCTGAACACTGAAGCTTTCTTT. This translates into CASRGGSLNTEAFF.

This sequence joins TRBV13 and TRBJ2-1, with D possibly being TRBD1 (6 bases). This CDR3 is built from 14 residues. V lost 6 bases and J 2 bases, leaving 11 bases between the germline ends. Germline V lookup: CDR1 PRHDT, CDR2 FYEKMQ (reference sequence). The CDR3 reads CASSWTEAYNEQFF. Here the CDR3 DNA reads TGTGCCAGCAGTTGGACAGAAGCCTACAATGAGCAGTTCTTC.

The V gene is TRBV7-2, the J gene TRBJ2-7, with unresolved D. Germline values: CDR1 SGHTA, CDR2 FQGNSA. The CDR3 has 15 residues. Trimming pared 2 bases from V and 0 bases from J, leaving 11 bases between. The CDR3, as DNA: TGTGCCAGCAGCTTACGAATTAGGGACTCCTACGAGCAGTACTTC. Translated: CASSLRIRDSYEQYF. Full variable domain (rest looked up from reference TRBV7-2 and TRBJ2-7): GAGVSQSPSNKVTEKGKDVELRCDPISGHTALYWYRQSLGQGLEFLIYFQGNSAPDKSGLPSDRFSAERTGGSVSTLTIQRTQQEDSAVYLCASSLRIRDSYEQYFGPGTRLTVT.

The CDR3 region is CAQNLGLAGSTDTQYF. DNA for the CDR3: TGTGCTCAAAACCTGGGACTAGCGGGGTCCACAGATACGCAGTATTTT. The chain carries TRBV30 and TRBJ2-3, with 13 bases fitting TRBD2. The germline V gene has CDR1 GTSNPN and CDR2 SVGIG (reference sequence). The CDR3 contains 16 residues.

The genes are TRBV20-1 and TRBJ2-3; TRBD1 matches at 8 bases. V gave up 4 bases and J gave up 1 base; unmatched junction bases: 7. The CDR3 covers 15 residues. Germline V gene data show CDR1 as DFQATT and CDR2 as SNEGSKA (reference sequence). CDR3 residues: CSAMDPGQGTDTQYF. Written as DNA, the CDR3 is TGCAGTGCTATGGACCCGGGACAGGGCACAGATACGCAGTATTTT.

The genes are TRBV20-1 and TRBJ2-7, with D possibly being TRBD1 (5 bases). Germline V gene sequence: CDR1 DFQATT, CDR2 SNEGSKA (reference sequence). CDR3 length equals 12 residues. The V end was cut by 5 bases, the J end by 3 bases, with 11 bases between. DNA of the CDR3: TGCAGTGCTCAATCCCAGGGCTACGAGCAGTACGTC. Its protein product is CSAQSQGYEQYV.